Reported below is one T cell receptor (beta chain). The sample comes from a study of blood T cell repertoires in COVID-19. Study information: T cells, B-cell-depleted T cells, or PBMCs provided the cDNA or gDNA that served as material.

How the authors handled the data: From reference gene primer amplification, estimates of nucleated cell counts were derived. TCRdb's table, derived via immunoSEQ multiplex PCR, lists solely in-frame clones and lacks some. V and J calls and clone size come straight from that table; D and trimming were deduced from the DNA. Here the sample spans tens of thousands of clones, roughly 85% being singletons. V was clipped by 0 bases and J by 1 base, with 7 bases between them. The germline CDR1 and CDR2 sequences are MNHNY and SVGAGI (reference sequence). This CDR3 comprises 15 residues. Input material: peripheral blood. This receptor was obtained from a human donor in a cohort sampled during active COVID-19. The chain combines TRBV6-6 with TRBJ1-5; D unclear. CDR3 residues: CASSYSGLSNQPQHF. The DNA of the CDR3 is TGTGCCAGCAGTTACTCCGGACTAAGCAATCAGCCCCAGCATTTT.